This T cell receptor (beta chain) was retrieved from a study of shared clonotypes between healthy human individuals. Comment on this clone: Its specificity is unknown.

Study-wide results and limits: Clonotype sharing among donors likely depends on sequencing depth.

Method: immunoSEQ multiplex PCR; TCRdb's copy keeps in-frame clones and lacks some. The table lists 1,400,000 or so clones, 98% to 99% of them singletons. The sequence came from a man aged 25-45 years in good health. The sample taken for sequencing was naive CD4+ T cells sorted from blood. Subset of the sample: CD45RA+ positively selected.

In DNA form, the CDR3 reads TGTGCCAGCTCACCACCGGAGGGCACCCAGTACTTC. Amino acids: CASSPPEGTQYF. This chain connects TRBV18 to TRBJ2-5, with D perhaps TRBD2 (6 bases). The V and J ends lost 0 bases and 8 bases respectively, with 7 bases between them. This CDR3 has 12 residues. The germline V gene encodes CDR1 KGHSH and CDR2 LQKENI.